This passage covers 29 T cell receptor beta chains from one sample sequenced in a study of CD4+ T cells in melanoma. Sequencing used immunoSEQ multiplex PCR; TCRdb keeps in-frame clones, though not all of them. Among under 10,000 clones, approximately 72% were seen once, and the ten largest hold 24%. Input material: tumor tissue. These receptors were collected from a human donor with melanoma.

The V gene is TRBV6-6, the J gene TRBJ2-3; D is uncertain. The ends were cut back, 4 bases at V and 5 bases at J, with 7 bases in the middle. There are 12 residues in the CDR3. Germline V gene data show CDR1 as MNHNY and CDR2 as SVGAGI (reference sequence). This CDR3 is CASSFPQDTQYF. The DNA of the CDR3 is TGTGCCAGCAGTTTTCCGCAAGATACGCAGTATTTT.

The genes are TRBV6-1 and TRBJ1-6; 9 bases align to TRBD1. Trimming cost V 4 bases and J 4 bases; bases outside gene matches: 5. Germline V gives CDR1 MNHNS, CDR2 SASEGT. The CDR3 has 16 amino acids. CDR3 nucleotide sequence: TGTGCCAGCAGTGGAACAGGGGGCGCTTATAATTCACCCCTCCACTTT. The encoded protein is CASSGTGGAYNSPLHF.

A remark on this clone: This sequence is one base from a far larger clone and is likely a read error. This sequence joins TRBV11-3 and TRBJ2-2; 9 nucleotides match TRBD1. Trimming at V came to 4 bases and at J to 8 bases, leaving 2 bases not matched to a gene. CDR1 and CDR2 from the germline V gene are SGHNT and YENEEA. The CDR3 extends over 13 amino acids. This chain's CDR3 is CASSWTGEGELFF. CDR3 coding DNA: TGTGCCAGCAGCTGGACAGGGGAGGGGGAGCTGTTTTTT.

V and J are TRBV6-5 and TRBJ1-2, with 8 bases aligning to TRBD1. Germline V lookup: CDR1 MNHEY, CDR2 SVGAGI. J gave up 6 bases and V 6 bases, and 12 bases lay outside the gene matches. The CDR3 sequence is 15 residues long. The CDR3 bases are TGTGCCAGCAGACACGCCCCGACAGGGGCCGATGGCTACACCTTC. Translating gives CASRHAPTGADGYTF.

This chain links TRBV30 with TRBJ2-7; D gene unclear. Germline CDR1 GTSNPN, CDR2 SVGIG (reference sequence). V lost 0 bases, J lost 2 bases, and 8 bases lay in between. There are 13 residues in the CDR3. The CDR3 sequence is CAWSVYGPYEQYF. CDR3 sequence (DNA): TGTGCCTGGAGTGTATACGGCCCCTACGAGCAGTACTTC.

CDR3 in amino acids: CASSLMAGQGQETQYF. In DNA form, the CDR3 reads TGCGCCAGCAGCTTGATGGCAGGCCAAGGGCAAGAGACCCAGTACTTC. The J gene is TRBJ2-5, the V gene TRBV5-1; D not resolved. V lost 1 base to trimming and J lost 2 bases, with 15 bases between them. CDR1 SGHRS and CDR2 YFSETQ come from the germline V gene. This CDR3 has 16 amino acids.

The chain employs TRBV6-1 and TRBJ1-4; 7 bases match TRBD1. After removal of 6 bases from V and 0 bases from J, the junction contained 4 bases not matched to a gene. Germline V gene sequence: CDR1 MNHNS, CDR2 SASEGT. CDR3 length equals 15 residues. The CDR3 DNA reads as TGTGCCAGCAGACCCGGACAGGCAACTAATGAAAAACTGTTTTTT. This sequence encodes CASRPGQATNEKLFF.

V gene TRBV7-6 combines with J gene TRBJ2-7; 8 bases map to TRBD2. The germline CDR1 and CDR2 sequences are SGHVS and FNYEAQ. The CDR3 extends over 14 amino acids. V gave up 4 bases and J gave up 3 bases; unmatched junction bases: 5. The CDR3 loop is CASSSGGGLYEQYF. The CDR3 DNA sequence: TGTGCCAGCAGCTCCGGCGGGGGGCTCTACGAGCAGTACTTC.

CDR3 nucleotides: TGTGCCAGCAGAGACACCCGGGATTCACCCCTCCACTTT. The encoded protein is CASRDTRDSPLHF. The chain recombines TRBV6-1 with TRBJ1-6; the D is unclear. This CDR3 spans 13 amino acids. Germline V gives CDR1 MNHNS, CDR2 SASEGT. Trimming pared 6 bases from V and 8 bases from J, leaving 11 bases between.

This sequence joins TRBV7-2 and TRBJ1-4, with unresolved D. The germline V gene encodes CDR1 SGHTA and CDR2 FQGNSA. Trimming pared 2 bases from V and 1 base from J, leaving 8 bases between. The CDR3 totals 15 residues. CDR3 nucleotides: TGTGCCAGCAGCTTACAGCCCGGAACTAATGAAAAACTGTTTTTT. Residues: CASSLQPGTNEKLFF.

The genes are TRBV10-2 and TRBJ2-1; 14 bases agree with TRBD2. Germline values: CDR1 WSHSY, CDR2 SAAADI. The V and J ends lost 7 bases and 13 bases, in that order; junction bases with no gene match: 9. This CDR3 spans 14 amino acids. CDR3 DNA sequence: TGCGCCAGCACCAAGACTAGCGGGGGGGCCCCCCAGTTCTTC. Protein: CASTKTSGGAPQFF.

In this sample, this clone is medium-sized. The chain uses TRBV29-1 and TRBJ1-4; D is undetermined. The V and J ends lost 7 bases and 5 bases respectively, with 11 bases between them. Per the germline V gene, CDR1 is SQVTM and CDR2 is ANQGSEA. The CDR3 runs 12 residues. CDR3 region: CSGWAPNEKLFF. The CDR3 coding sequence is TGCAGCGGATGGGCCCCGAATGAAAAACTGTTTTTT.

The V and J genes are TRBV7-9 and TRBJ1-1, with 7 bases identical to TRBD1. CDR3 length equals 15 residues. V lost 8 bases, J lost 7 bases, and 16 bases stayed unmatched. The V gene's germline CDR1 is SEHNR and CDR2 FQNEAQ (reference sequence). The CDR3 nucleotides are TGTGCCAGCCTTCCCAACTCAGGGGGGATAGTTGAAGCTTTCTTT. Amino acids: CASLPNSGGIVEAFF.

Judged by abundance, this clone is medium-sized. The rearrangement uses TRBV5-4 and TRBJ1-2, with D unclear. The V end was cut by 0 bases, the J end by 4 bases, with 13 bases between. This CDR3 spans 15 amino acids. Germline V gives CDR1 SGHNT, CDR2 YYREEE (reference sequence). The CDR3 nucleotides are TGTGCCAGCAGCTTGGCCGCGTTCGGCGGCTATGGCTACACCTTC. Its translation is CASSLAAFGGYGYTF.

The rearrangement uses TRBV5-6 and TRBJ2-5; no definite D call. Germline CDR1 SGHDT, CDR2 YYEEEE. CDR3 length: 13 amino acids. V was clipped by 5 bases and J by 5 bases, with 13 bases between them. The CDR3 here is CASSSGSRETQYF. CDR3 sequence (DNA): TGTGCCAGCAGTTCCGGGTCCCGGGAGACCCAGTACTTC.

This clone has a handful of counts. The CDR3 here is CASSALAGGVGLKETQYF. The CDR3 bases are TGTGCCAGCAGTGCACTCGCGGGGGGGGTAGGCCTCAAAGAGACCCAGTACTTC. The rearrangement joins TRBV6-1 to TRBJ2-5; 9 nucleotides match TRBD2. The CDR3 runs 18 residues. Trimming cost V 4 bases and J 3 bases; bases outside gene matches: 15. CDR1 is MNHNS and CDR2 is SASEGT in the germline V gene.

This clone is categorized as medium-sized. This chain links TRBV2 with TRBJ2-6; D is perhaps TRBD1 (5 bases). Trimming shortened V by 4 bases and J by 0 bases, and 7 bases separated the two germline ends. The CDR3 length is 15 residues. Germline V gene lookup returns CDR1 SNHLY and CDR2 FYNNEI. The CDR3 reads CASSADNSGANVLTF. In DNA form, the CDR3 reads TGTGCCAGCAGTGCGGACAACTCTGGGGCCAACGTCCTGACTTTC.

The genes are TRBV19 and TRBJ2-1; the D gene is possibly TRBD2 (5 bases). Germline lookup yields CDR1 LNHDA and CDR2 SQIVND (reference sequence). The V end lost 3 bases, the J end lost 5 bases, and 14 bases lay between the germline ends. This CDR3 is built from 15 residues. The CDR3 bases are TGTGCCAGTAGTATCCTCGGGGATGTAAACAATGAGCAGTTCTTC. Amino acid sequence: CASSILGDVNNEQFF.

The chain recombines TRBV5-1 with TRBJ1-5, with 7 bases matching TRBD1. V lost 4 bases and J lost 6; bases outside the gene matches: 7. CDR3 length: 14 amino acids. From germline, CDR1 is SGHRS and CDR2 YFSETQ. The CDR3 region is CASSPMTGSQPQHF. The CDR3 bases are TGCGCCAGCAGCCCTATGACAGGGAGTCAGCCCCAGCATTTT. Based on the CDR3 plus reference TRBV5-1 and TRBJ1-5, the full variable domain is KAGVTQTPRYLIKTRGQQVTLSCSPISGHRSVSWYQQTPGQGLQFLFEYFSETQRNKGNFPGRFSGRQFSNSRSEMNVSTLELGDSALYLCASSPMTGSQPQHFGDGTRLSIL.

The V and J genes are TRBV19 and TRBJ1-2; maybe TRBD1 (6 bases). With 2 bases removed from V and 5 bases from J, the gap between germline ends came to 9 bases. Germline V gene lookup returns CDR1 LNHDA and CDR2 SQIVND (reference sequence). This CDR3 spans 13 amino acids. For the CDR3, the DNA is TGTGCCAGTAGTATAACAGGGAGGTATGGCTACACCTTC. Protein sequence: CASSITGRYGYTF.

The chain is built from TRBV11-2 and TRBJ2-5; D not certain. V was trimmed by 2 bases and J by 5 bases, leaving 6 bases between them. The CDR3 is made up of 12 amino acids. Germline V gene data show CDR1 as SGHAT and CDR2 as FQNNGV. The CDR3 sequence is CASSLSRETQYF. The CDR3 nucleotides read TGTGCCAGCAGCTTATCCCGCGAGACCCAGTACTTC.

The rearrangement uses TRBV7-6 and TRBJ1-4; D is uncertain. V was trimmed by 2 bases and J by 0 bases, leaving 7 bases between them. Germline V gives CDR1 SGHVS, CDR2 FNYEAQ. The CDR3 is made up of 15 amino acids. This chain's CDR3 is CASSLRPATNEKLFF. The CDR3 region has the DNA TGTGCCAGCAGCTTAAGGCCAGCAACTAATGAAAAACTGTTTTTT.

The rearrangement links TRBV6-1 to TRBJ2-7; the D gene could be TRBD1 or TRBD2 (5 bases each). Germline V CDR1 and CDR2: MNHNS, SASEGT. The CDR3 totals 16 residues. Trimming took off 4 bases at V and 1 base at J, with 17 bases between the two ends. The CDR3 DNA follows: TGTGCCAGCAGTGGGGGGTTAGAGCGGCGGTCCTACGAGCAGTACTTC. This gives the protein CASSGGLERRSYEQYF.

This chain uses TRBV7-9 with TRBJ2-3; 8 nucleotides line up with TRBD2. V shed 5 bases and J 0 bases; nucleotides not matched to a gene: 7. Germline loops: CDR1 SEHNR, CDR2 FQNEAQ (reference sequence). The CDR3 has 16 residues. CDR3 DNA sequence: TGTGCCAGCAGCCCTGACCGCGGGGGGAGCACAGATACGCAGTATTTT. Its protein product is CASSPDRGGSTDTQYF.

This clone was picked up a small number of times. This rearrangement joins TRBV7-8 to TRBJ2-7, with a possible D match to TRBD2 (7 bases). With 5 bases removed from V and 4 bases from J, the gap between germline ends came to 24 bases. In germline, CDR1 is SGHVS, CDR2 FQNEAQ. The CDR3 length is 17 residues. The CDR3 loop is CASSQDPVGGASYEQYF. DNA of the CDR3: TGTGCCAGCAGCCAGGACCCCGTGGGGGGGGCGTCTTACGAGCAGTACTTC.

This chain's CDR3 is CASSLWGTVGYGYTF. Written as DNA, the CDR3 is TGTGCCAGTAGTTTGTGGGGGACAGTGGGTTATGGCTACACCTTC. The rearrangement uses TRBV19 and TRBJ1-2, with 7 bases matching TRBD1. This CDR3 has 15 amino acids. V shed 5 bases, J shed 5 bases, and the junction held 11 bases outside the gene matches. The germline CDR1 and CDR2 sequences are LNHDA and SQIVND (reference sequence).

V is TRBV27 and J is TRBJ2-7, with 8 bases identical to TRBD2. The CDR3 has 15 amino acids. CDR1 is MNHEY, CDR2 SMNVEV, per germline (reference sequence). The V and J ends lost 5 bases and 2 bases, in that order; junction bases with no gene match: 8. The DNA of the CDR3 is TGTGCCAGCAGTCTAGAAGCGGGGGTTCCCTACGAGCAGTACTTC. This translates into CASSLEAGVPYEQYF.

This clone was detected only a few times. The rearrangement links TRBV9 to TRBJ1-4, with D perhaps TRBD1 (6 bases). This CDR3 spans 15 amino acids. The germline CDR1 and CDR2 sequences are SGDLS and YYNGEE. V was clipped by 4 bases and J by 0 bases, with 10 bases between them. CDR3 region: CASSRQGTTNEKLFF. The CDR3 DNA sequence: TGTGCCAGCAGCCGCCAGGGGACAACTAATGAAAAACTGTTTTTT.

This clone was observed once. The rearrangement joins TRBV6-1 to TRBJ1-5, with D maybe TRBD1 (5 bases). This CDR3 region has 15 residues. The V gene's germline CDR1 is MNHNS and CDR2 SASEGT. Trimming took 4 bases from V and 2 from J, leaving 12 bases between them. CDR3 protein: CASSAPRAGNQPQHF. In DNA, the CDR3 is TGTGCCAGCAGTGCGCCCAGGGCGGGCAATCAGCCCCAGCATTTT.